These 2 T cell receptor beta chains came from one sample sequenced in a study of blood T cells in healthy people across ages. For the second PCR, which ran for 7 to 11 cycles, a sample-barcoded 5' primer and a J-beta primer mix were used. From the 5' RACE reads, TCRdb called clonotypes with MiXCR, one entry per CDR3 protein. The sample consists of around 2 million distinct CDR3 sequences, roughly two fifths of them appearing once. Sequenced input: blood. All receptors derive from a human donor in good health.

The CDR3 region is CSVEDRDDEQFF. CDR3 sequence (DNA): TGCAGCGTTGAAGATCGGGACGATGAGCAGTTCTTC. The chain recombines TRBV29-1 with TRBJ2-1; TRBD1 or TRBD2 may be the D gene (5 bases each). The V end lost 0 bases, the J end lost 8 bases, and 8 bases lay between the germline ends. In germline, CDR1 is SQVTM, CDR2 ANQGSEA. There are 12 residues in the CDR3.

The chain couples TRBV9 to TRBJ1-2; D is perhaps TRBD1 (6 bases). The V end lost 0 bases, the J end lost 9 bases, and 18 bases lay between the germline ends. Germline V gene lookup returns CDR1 SGDLS and CDR2 YYNGEE. This CDR3 is 15 amino acids long. The CDR3 region is CASSVGTVSSDSYTF. CDR3 DNA sequence: TGTGCCAGCAGCGTAGGGACAGTTTCCTCCGATAGCTACACCTTC.